These 11 T cell receptor beta chains were sequenced from one sample in a study of cytomegalovirus exposure and HLA in healthy donors. In the PCR, 60 Vbeta and 13 Jbeta primers were used. Assay used: immunoSEQ multiplex PCR; TCRdb lists only in-frame clones, some missing. The data contain over 150,000 clones, less than 85% of them singletons. What was sequenced was PBMCs. These receptors originate from a man between 60 and 75 years old in good health and CMV-seronegative.

The gene calls are TRBV9 and TRBJ2-2, with D unresolved. The CDR3 spans 13 residues. V was clipped by 3 bases and J by 3 bases, with 6 bases between them. Germline-derived CDR1 and CDR2 are SGDLS and YYNGEE. The CDR3 coding sequence is TGTGCCAGCAGCGCCAGGTACACCGGGGAGCTGTTTTTT. It encodes CASSARYTGELFF.

V usage is TRBV7-2 and J usage is TRBJ2-7; 12 bases map to TRBD2. The trim removed 2 bases at V and 6 bases at J, leaving 5 bases unmatched. The CDR3 spans 15 residues. The V gene's germline CDR1 is SGHTA and CDR2 FQGNSA. The CDR3 sequence: CASSLITSGRSEQYF. CDR3 DNA sequence: TGTGCCAGCAGCTTAATCACTAGCGGGAGGTCCGAGCAGTACTTC.

This sequence joins TRBV25-1 and TRBJ2-1; TRBD2 aligns across 7 bases. Unmatched junction bases numbered 7, after V lost 4 bases and J lost 1 base. Looked up from germline, CDR1 is MGHDK and CDR2 is SYGVNS. This CDR3 is built from 16 residues. This CDR3 is CASSGTGGASYNEQFF. CDR3 DNA: TGTGCCAGCAGTGGCACGGGGGGTGCATCCTACAATGAGCAGTTCTTC.

V usage is TRBV25-1 and J usage is TRBJ2-2; no firm D call. Trimming left V 5 bases short and J 1 base short, with 11 bases between. CDR3 length: 15 residues. Germline V lookup: CDR1 MGHDK, CDR2 SYGVNS. CDR3: CASSLPGLNTGELFF. The CDR3 bases are TGTGCCAGCAGTCTGCCAGGATTGAACACCGGGGAGCTGTTTTTT.

The V and J genes are TRBV7-8 and TRBJ1-5; 8 bases align to TRBD1. The CDR3 is 17 amino acids. The J segment lost 0 bases and the V segment lost 5 bases, leaving 9 bases of the junction unmatched. Germline V gene data show CDR1 as SGHVS and CDR2 as FQNEAQ. CDR3 sequence: CASSLLQGGVSNQPQHF. CDR3 DNA: TGTGCCAGCAGCCTTTTACAGGGGGGAGTTAGCAATCAGCCCCAGCATTTT.

The table lists this clone with a count of one. The chain combines TRBV5-1 with TRBJ2-5; 8 bases are shared with TRBD1. The DNA end is more similar to TRBJ2-7, so the J call may be wrong. The CDR3 loop spans 15 amino acids. Germline loops: CDR1 SGHRS, CDR2 YFSETQ. CDR3: CASSGDRRQHYEQYF. The CDR3 DNA sequence: TGCGCCAGCAGCGGGGACAGGCGACAACACTACGAGCAGTACTTC.

Concerning this clone itself: At one boundary the junction diverges from the germline segment, which might be a read error. The V call is TRBV7-9, the J call TRBJ2-1; 10 bases fit TRBD2. CDR3 size: 15 residues. Per the germline V gene, CDR1 is SEHNR and CDR2 is FQNEAQ (reference sequence). The CDR3 here is CSSSFLAGAYNEQFF. The CDR3 DNA sequence: TGTTCCAGCAGCTTTCTAGCGGGAGCCTACAATGAGCAGTTCTTC.

This clone was detected only once. The chain employs TRBV18 and TRBJ1-2, with D possibly matching TRBD1 (6 bases). CDR1 and CDR2 (germline): KGHSH, LQKENI. With 3 bases removed from V and 6 bases from J, the gap between germline ends came to 11 bases. This CDR3 spans 13 amino acids. The CDR3 DNA is TGTGCCAGCTCACCGGAACACAGGGATGGCTACACCTTC. This sequence encodes CASSPEHRDGYTF.

The chain joins TRBV2 to TRBJ2-2, with 10 bases fitting TRBD2. The germline V gene has CDR1 SNHLY and CDR2 FYNNEI. The CDR3 has 16 amino acids. V shed 3 bases, J shed 4 bases, and the junction held 5 bases outside the gene matches. CDR3 coding DNA: TGTGCCAGCAGTGATGGTAGCGGGGGGCTCACCGGGGAGCTGTTTTTT. Translation: CASSDGSGGLTGELFF.

The chain recombines TRBV7-2 with TRBJ1-1; 7 bases are shared with TRBD1. The CDR3 consists of 15 residues. In germline, CDR1 is SGHTA, CDR2 FQGNSA. The ends lost 5 bases at V and 4 bases at J; junction bases unmatched: 10. CDR3 bases: TGTGCCAGCAGCCCCCGACAGGGTAGCAGCACTGAAGCTTTCTTT. Residues: CASSPRQGSSTEAFF.

The chain is built from TRBV7-2 and TRBJ2-7; TRBD1 is a possible D gene (6 bases). The ends were cut back, 11 bases at V and 5 bases at J, with 19 bases in the middle. The germline CDR1 and CDR2 sequences are SGHTA and FQGNSA. The CDR3 sequence is 13 residues long. The CDR3 nucleotides are TGTGCCCCAGCAAACAGGGTATCCGACGAGCAGTACTTC. The encoded protein is CAPANRVSDEQYF.